These T cell receptor beta chains were read from a single sample in a study of radiotherapy plus CTLA-4 blockade in lung cancer. The data were produced by immunoSEQ multiplex PCR, yet TCRdb's version contains in-frame clones alone and is incomplete. The top ten hold 4% of the sample, which has around 30,000 clones, 70% seen once. The sample here was peripheral blood, taken from a patient treated with radiotherapy plus ipilimumab. All receptors derive from a human donor with non-small cell lung cancer who had stable disease on radiotherapy plus ipilimumab. CDR3s include the opening cysteine and the closing phenylalanine or tryptophan. The D gene is left open where the match is weak. Clone size is shown for a subset of rows, as once, few, many or a class of expanded clone.

abundance	d_gene	v_gene	j_gene	CDR3aa	CDR3nt
few	TRBD1	TRBV5-1	TRBJ2-5	CASSWGQGKETQYF	TGCGCCAGCAGCTGGGGACAGGGGAAAGAGACCCAGTACTTC
few	TRBD1	TRBV19	TRBJ2-7	CASSKRDRYLRHEQYF	TGTGCCAGTAGTAAACGGGACAGGTACCTACGGCACGAGCAGTACTTC
.	.	TRBV6-1	TRBJ1-5	CASSLRGGDQPQHF	TGTGCCAGCAGCCTGAGGGGCGGGGATCAGCCCCAGCATTTT
.	.	TRBV5-1	TRBJ2-1	CASSPGVRASDRYNEQFF	TGCGCCAGCAGCCCCGGGGTTAGGGCTAGCGACCGCTACAATGAGCAGTTCTTC
few	TRBD1	TRBV4-1	TRBJ2-1	CASSQEASQGVNEQFF	TGCGCCAGCAGCCAAGAGGCAAGCCAGGGGGTCAATGAGCAGTTCTTC
.	TRBD1	TRBV15	TRBJ1-2	CATSRPGTGIYGYTF	TGTGCCACCAGCAGACCCGGGACAGGGATCTATGGCTACACCTTC
.	TRBD2	TRBV9	TRBJ2-3	CASSLGTSRSTDTQYF	TGTGCCAGCAGCCTCGGGACTAGCAGGAGCACAGATACGCAGTATTTT
.	.	TRBV6-1	TRBJ2-3	CASSAGDFTTGRAQYF	TGTGCCAGCAGTGCAGGGGACTTCACCACGGGTAGGGCGCAGTATTTT
.	.	TRBV30	TRBJ1-1	CAWSVQLTNTEAFF	TGTGCCTGGAGTGTCCAACTAACTAACACTGAAGCTTTCTTT
.	.	TRBV7-9	TRBJ1-1	CASSSGGLVNTEAFF	TGTGCCAGCAGCTCGGGGGGCCTAGTGAACACTGAAGCTTTCTTT
.	TRBD2	TRBV7-9	TRBJ2-1	CASSSGLAGEGFYNEQFF	TGTGCCAGCAGCTCGGGACTAGCGGGAGAAGGTTTCTACAATGAGCAGTTCTTC
.	.	TRBV9	TRBJ2-1	CASSVLPGPVGEQFF	TGTGCCAGCAGCGTTCTTCCGGGGCCGGTAGGTGAGCAGTTCTTC
.	TRBD2	TRBV28	TRBJ2-7	CASSYKRESDYEQYF	TGTGCCAGCAGTTACAAGCGGGAGAGTGACTACGAGCAGTACTTC
.	.	TRBV5-1	TRBJ1-5	CASSLVAGNQPQHF	TGCGCCAGCAGCTTGGTGGCAGGTAATCAGCCCCAGCATTTT
.	.	TRBV4-3	TRBJ2-5	CASSQSVRSETQYF	TGCGCCAGCAGCCAATCCGTCCGGTCAGAGACCCAGTACTTC
.	.	TRBV20-1	TRBJ2-7	CSARYVYEQYF	TGCAGTGCTAGGTACGTCTACGAGCAGTACTTC